This TCR beta chain derives from a study of control samples from healthy donors and cancer patients. Trimming cost V 0 bases and J 7 bases, with 16 bases left between them. This CDR3 contains 15 residues. Germline V CDR1 and CDR2: MNHEY, SVGEGT. Profiled with immunoSEQ multiplex PCR; TCRdb holds only in-frame clones, not every one. This table has more than 100,000 clones, 91% appearing once. This clone came up a few times. Sequencing was carried out using blood. This chain connects TRBV6-2 or TRBV6-3 to TRBJ2-7; D not certain. The sequence was collected from a woman aged 18-35 years in good health. The CDR3 region is CASSYSVDASWEQYF. The DNA for the CDR3 is TGTGCCAGCAGTTACTCGGTCGATGCCTCTTGGGAGCAGTACTTC.